This T cell receptor (beta chain) was observed in a study of T-cell reconstitution after alpha-beta-depleted transplantation in children. Study-level findings and limits: Surviving recipient T cells and thymic progenitors underlay high day-60 TCRbeta diversity in some patients. By one year post-transplant, T-cell counts and diversity largely arose from T cells that were newly produced. As was reported, about two months after transplant, alpha-beta T cells came from several hundred expanded graft clones.

Unique molecular identifiers were used in preparing the TCRbeta library. TCRdb re-called the PCR reads with MiXCR, one entry per CDR3 protein. The sample has hundreds of thousands of distinct CDR3 sequences, around 13% seen once. The V end lost 1 base, the J end lost 5 bases, and 15 bases lay between the germline ends. The germline V gene encodes CDR1 SGHRS and CDR2 YFSETQ. The CDR3 extends over 15 amino acids. This clonotype was seen more than once but under ten times. The antigen remains unidentified. This sample comprised PBMCs, obtained before TCRalphabeta/CD19-depleted stem cell transplant. The sequence was collected from a girl aged 2-10 years with congenital amegakaryocytic thrombocytopenia, due to receive a stem cell transplant. The V and J genes are TRBV5-1 and TRBJ2-5, with D tentatively TRBD2 (6 bases). The CDR3 sequence: CASSLIGGRLETQYF. CDR3 DNA: TGCGCCAGCAGCTTGATCGGGGGTCGTTTGGAGACCCAGTACTTC.